Shown below are 27 T cell receptor beta chains from a single sample sequenced in a study of PD-1 blockade in classical Hodgkin lymphoma. Time point meaning: newly diagnosed, previously untreated cHL patient sample. Magnetic negative selection of thawed PBMCs was the method by which CD4+ T cells were purified. Only in-frame clones appear in the TCRdb table, and some are missing; sequencing was by immunoSEQ multiplex PCR. The sample carries around 32,000 clones, 88% recorded once. The sequenced sample was CD4+ T cells from blood. These TCRs come from a human donor with classical Hodgkin lymphoma.

The chain has TRBV13 and TRBJ1-1; D is undetermined. Germline values: CDR1 PRHDT, CDR2 FYEKMQ (reference sequence). The V end lost 0 bases, the J end lost 4 bases, and 6 bases lay between the germline ends. This CDR3 has 13 residues. CDR3 DNA sequence: TGTGCCAGCAGCTTAGGATTCGGCACTGAAGCTTTCTTT. This gives the protein CASSLGFGTEAFF.

This chain links TRBV6-5 with TRBJ1-2; D is unresolved. The CDR3 loop spans 11 amino acids. Per the germline V gene, CDR1 is MNHEY and CDR2 is SVGAGI. V lost 9 bases to trimming and J lost 2 bases, with 7 bases between them. The chain's CDR3 is CASRRNYGYTF. The DNA for the CDR3 is TGTGCCAGTCGGAGGAACTATGGCTACACCTTC.

The chain carries TRBV9 and TRBJ2-1, with TRBD2 matching over 12 bases. The V gene's germline CDR1 is SGDLS and CDR2 YYNGEE. J gave up 6 bases and V 1 base, and 5 bases lay outside the gene matches. The CDR3 length is 16 residues. This CDR3 is CASSVISSGRANEQFF. The DNA of the CDR3 is TGTGCCAGCAGCGTAATTTCTAGCGGGAGGGCCAATGAGCAGTTCTTC.

The gene calls are TRBV11-2 and TRBJ1-2, with TRBD1 matching 7 bases. With 5 bases clipped from V and 3 bases from J, the junction kept 6 bases outside the gene matches. CDR1 and CDR2 from the germline V gene are SGHAT and FQNNGV. This CDR3 comprises 14 residues. The CDR3 DNA reads TGTGCCAGCAGCGCCGGGACAGAGTACTATGGCTACACCTTC. The encoded protein is CASSAGTEYYGYTF.

This sequence joins TRBV12-5 and TRBJ1-5; TRBD1 might be the D (5 bases). V was cut by 2 bases and J by 0 bases, with 8 bases left in between. From germline, CDR1 is LGHNT and CDR2 FRNRAP. The CDR3 covers 15 residues. CDR3 protein: CASGLFGGSNQPQHF. The CDR3 DNA reads as TGTGCTAGTGGTTTGTTCGGGGGTAGCAATCAGCCCCAGCATTTT.

CDR3 nucleotides: TGCGCCAGCAGCTTGGTCGATCCGACCTACAATGAGCAGTTCTTC. Protein sequence: CASSLVDPTYNEQFF. The chain links TRBV5-1 to TRBJ2-1; D uncertain. V was clipped by 0 bases and J by 2 bases, with 9 bases between them. This CDR3 contains 15 residues. CDR1 and CDR2 from the germline V gene are SGHRS and YFSETQ.

V usage is TRBV7-6 and J usage is TRBJ2-6; 7 bases agree with TRBD1. Trimming at V came to 5 bases and at J to 12 bases, leaving 1 base not matched to a gene. The CDR3 contains 11 residues. Germline CDR1 is SGHVS and CDR2 is FNYEAQ. This CDR3 is CASSAGGVLTF. CDR3 coding DNA: TGTGCCAGCAGCGCAGGGGGCGTCCTGACTTTC.

The chain links TRBV19 to TRBJ2-2, with TRBD2 matching 12 bases. Germline trimming cut 3 bases from V and 0 bases from J; bases unmatched to any gene: 5. The CDR3 sequence is 18 residues long. Germline values: CDR1 LNHDA, CDR2 SQIVND (reference sequence). CDR3 sequence: CASSMVLAGGANTGELFF. The CDR3 nucleotides are TGTGCCAGTAGTATGGTCCTAGCGGGAGGGGCGAACACCGGGGAGCTGTTTTTT.

The V call is TRBV14, the J call TRBJ1-3, with 8 bases identical to TRBD1. Germline V CDR1 and CDR2: SGHDN, FVKESK. Germline trimming cut 6 bases from V and 0 bases from J; bases unmatched to any gene: 4. The CDR3 is 15 amino acids. The CDR3 nucleotides read TGTGCCAGCAGTCTAACAGGGGGCTCTGGAAACACCATATATTTT. Translating it yields CASSLTGGSGNTIYF. The complete variable domain, with remaining parts taken from reference TRBV14 and TRBJ1-3, reads EAGVTQFPSHSVIEKGQTVTLRCDPISGHDNLYWYRRVMGKEIKFLLHFVKESKQDESGMPNNRFLAERTGGTYSTLKVQPAELEDSGVYFCASSLTGGSGNTIYFGEGSWLTVV.

V is TRBV23-1 and J is TRBJ2-1; 11 bases align to TRBD2. TRBV23-1 is treated as an ORF (open reading frame) with a function not yet certain. The CDR3 totals 17 residues. After removal of 4 bases from V and 0 bases from J, the junction contained 5 bases not matched to a gene. CDR3 in amino acids: CASSLSGRDRSYNEQFF. CDR3 sequence (DNA): TGCGCCAGCAGTCTTAGCGGGAGGGACCGCTCCTACAATGAGCAGTTCTTC.

The rearrangement uses TRBV2 and TRBJ2-3; TRBD2 might be the D (6 bases). V lost 11 bases and J lost 0, with 18 bases in between. CDR1 is SNHLY and CDR2 is FYNNEI in the germline V gene. The CDR3 extends over 15 amino acids. Here the CDR3 DNA reads TGTGCCTCCCTACTTTGGCGGGGCAGCACAGATACGCAGTATTTT. It is translated as CASLLWRGSTDTQYF. The full variable domain, its missing parts supplied by reference TRBV2 and TRBJ2-3, is EPEVTQTPSHQVTQMGQEVILRCVPISNHLYFYWYRQILGQKVEFLVSFYNNEISEKSEIFDDQFSVERPDGSNFTLKIRSTKLEDSAMYFCASLLWRGSTDTQYFGPGTRLTVL.

The rearrangement joins TRBV5-4 to TRBJ1-5; D not resolved. The V gene's germline CDR1 is SGHNT and CDR2 YYREEE (reference sequence). The CDR3 is made up of 13 amino acids. The V gene lost 4 bases and the J gene lost 4 bases, with 9 bases spanning the gap. The CDR3, as DNA: TGTGCCAGCAGCCAACCGGGTAATCAGCCCCAGCATTTT. Its protein product is CASSQPGNQPQHF.

This clone has just one count. The V gene is TRBV6-5, the J gene TRBJ1-2; D unresolved. The length of the CDR3 is 12 residues. V gave up 3 bases and J gave up 8 bases, with 10 bases separating them. Germline V gene data show CDR1 as MNHEY and CDR2 as SVGAGI. The CDR3 reads CASSYGGSGYTF. CDR3 nucleotide sequence: TGTGCCAGCAGTTATGGAGGGAGCGGCTACACCTTC.

The J gene is TRBJ1-1, the V gene TRBV29-1; D is uncertain. Germline CDR1 SQVTM, CDR2 ANQGSEA. V lost 7 bases and J 0 bases, leaving 15 bases between the germline ends. The CDR3 is 14 amino acids. This CDR3 reads CSARRSVMNTEAFF. CDR3 DNA sequence: TGCAGCGCTCGAAGGTCGGTAATGAACACTGAAGCTTTCTTT.

The rearrangement joins TRBV19 to TRBJ1-2, with 7 nucleotides matching TRBD1. The CDR3 extends over 13 amino acids. Germline V CDR1 and CDR2: LNHDA, SQIVND (reference sequence). The CDR3 DNA follows: TGTGGAGTCCGGACAGGCGAGGACTATGGCTACACCTTC. It codes for CGVRTGEDYGYTF. Full variable domain (outside the CDR3, taken from reference TRBV19 and TRBJ1-2): DGGITQSPKYLFRKEGQNVTLSCEQNLNHDAMYWYRQDPGQGLRLIYYSQIVNDFQKGDIAEGYSVSREKKESFPLTVTSAQKNPTAFYLCGVRTGEDYGYTFGSGTRLTVV.

This clone was seen a single time. V gene TRBV5-1 combines with J gene TRBJ2-3; possibly TRBD1 for D (6 bases). The CDR3 consists of 14 residues. From germline, CDR1 is SGHRS and CDR2 YFSETQ. The V and J ends lost 5 bases and 3 bases respectively, with 13 bases between them. The CDR3 DNA reads TGCGCCAGCAGGCTGGACAGCTCTACAGATACGCAGTATTTT. It specifies CASRLDSSTDTQYF.

V and J are TRBV25-1 and TRBJ2-7; TRBD2 aligns across 7 bases. V lost 8 bases to trimming and J lost 1 base; unmatched junction nucleotides: 17. Germline loops: CDR1 MGHDK, CDR2 SYGVNS. The length of the CDR3 is 17 residues. The CDR3 spells CASRNFLASGLSYEQYF. In DNA, the CDR3 is TGTGCCAGCCGAAATTTTTTAGCTAGCGGACTATCCTACGAGCAGTACTTC.

This rearrangement joins TRBV5-6 to TRBJ2-5; no clear D gene. V dropped 1 base and J dropped 9 bases, with 19 bases sitting between them. Germline CDR1 is SGHDT and CDR2 is YYEEEE. The CDR3 contains 15 residues. The DNA of the CDR3 is TGTGCCAGCAGCTTGCGAGGACGTGATATAATGGCCCAGTACTTC. This gives the protein CASSLRGRDIMAQYF.

The chain is built from TRBV5-1 and TRBJ1-3; D gene uncertain. Germline CDR1 reads SGHRS; CDR2 reads YFSETQ. V lost 2 bases and J 0 bases, leaving 12 bases between the germline ends. The CDR3 is 16 residues long. The chain's CDR3 is CASSLGGWSSGNTIYF. For the CDR3, the DNA is TGCGCCAGCAGCTTAGGAGGCTGGAGCTCTGGAAACACCATATATTTT.

Details on this clone: Other DNA sequences in this specimen translate into the identical CDR3. The chain combines TRBV5-1 with TRBJ1-1; 7 bases match TRBD1. V lost 3 bases to trimming and J lost 1 base; unmatched junction nucleotides: 6. CDR1 is SGHRS, CDR2 YFSETQ, per germline. The CDR3 sequence is 15 residues long. The CDR3 region is CASSSSGTENTEAFF. The CDR3 coding sequence is TGCGCCAGCAGCTCATCCGGGACAGAGAACACTGAAGCTTTCTTT.

The CDR3 region is CASRRSWGYQTLYEQYF. CDR3 bases: TGTGCCAGCAGGCGTAGTTGGGGTTATCAAACACTCTACGAGCAGTACTTC. V usage is TRBV2 and J usage is TRBJ2-7; no firm D call. Trimming removed 6 bases from V and 3 bases from J, with 24 bases in between. Germline values: CDR1 SNHLY, CDR2 FYNNEI. This CDR3 is 17 amino acids long.

The genes are TRBV10-2 and TRBJ2-1, with D perhaps TRBD2 (5 bases). Per the germline V gene, CDR1 is WSHSY and CDR2 is SAAADI. V lost 5 bases, J lost 3 bases, and 23 bases lay in between. This CDR3 region has 18 residues. The DNA for the CDR3 is TGCGCCAGCAGTCTTTTCAGTTTAGGGAGAGTAAACTACAATGAGCAGTTCTTC. Amino acid sequence: CASSLFSLGRVNYNEQFF.

Only a few counts were recorded for this clone. This rearrangement joins TRBV7-2 to TRBJ1-1, with D tentatively TRBD1 (5 bases). The CDR3 contains 13 residues. V lost 5 bases and J 8 bases, leaving 15 bases between the germline ends. The germline V gene encodes CDR1 SGHTA and CDR2 FQGNSA. CDR3 sequence reads: CASSQRTGTEAFF. DNA for the CDR3: TGTGCCAGCAGCCAAAGGACGGGGACGGAAGCTTTCTTT.

The gene calls are TRBV5-1 and TRBJ2-1, with TRBD2 matching 8 bases. The CDR3 totals 16 residues. The trim removed 1 base at V and 6 bases at J, leaving 9 bases unmatched. CDR1 SGHRS and CDR2 YFSETQ come from the germline V gene. The CDR3 reads CASSLRGYGLANEQFF. DNA of the CDR3: TGCGCCAGCAGCTTGAGAGGCTATGGACTAGCCAATGAGCAGTTCTTC.

Written as DNA, the CDR3 is TGCGCCAGCAGCTTGGCCCCCCCTCATGGCTACACCTTC. It is translated as CASSLAPPHGYTF. The chain couples TRBV5-1 to TRBJ1-2; unclear D gene. CDR1 SGHRS and CDR2 YFSETQ come from the germline V gene. The CDR3 is 13 residues long. V dropped 0 bases and J dropped 6 bases, with 9 bases sitting between them.

This clone was recorded once. The CDR3 here is CASSLGTLYYGYTF. The CDR3 nucleotides read TGCGCCAGCAGCCTCGGGACACTCTACTATGGCTACACCTTC. The rearrangement links TRBV4-1 to TRBJ1-2, with D tentatively TRBD1 (6 bases). Trimming cost V 4 bases and J 3 bases, with 12 bases left between them. This CDR3 is 14 amino acids long. Germline V CDR1 and CDR2: MGHRA, YSYEKL.

This sequence joins TRBV11-3 and TRBJ1-1, with unresolved D. V lost 0 bases to trimming and J lost 6 bases, with 8 bases between them. The CDR3 is 13 amino acids. Germline CDR1 reads SGHNT; CDR2 reads YENEEA. This chain's CDR3 is CASSLDNFAEAFF. The CDR3 bases are TGTGCCAGCAGCTTAGACAATTTTGCTGAAGCTTTCTTT.